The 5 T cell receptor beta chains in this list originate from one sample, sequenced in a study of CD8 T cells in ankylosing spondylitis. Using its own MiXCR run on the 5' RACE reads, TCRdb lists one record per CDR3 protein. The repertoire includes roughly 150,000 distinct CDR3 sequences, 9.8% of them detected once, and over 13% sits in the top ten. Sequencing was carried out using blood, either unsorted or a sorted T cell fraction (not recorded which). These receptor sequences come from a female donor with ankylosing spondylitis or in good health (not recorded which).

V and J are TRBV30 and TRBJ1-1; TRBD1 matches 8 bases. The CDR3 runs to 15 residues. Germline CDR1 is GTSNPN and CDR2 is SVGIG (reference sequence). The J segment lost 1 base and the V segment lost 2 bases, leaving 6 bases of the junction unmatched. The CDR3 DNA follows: TGTGCCTGGAGTCCTGGGGACAGGAAGAACACTGAAGCTTTCTTT. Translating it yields CAWSPGDRKNTEAFF.

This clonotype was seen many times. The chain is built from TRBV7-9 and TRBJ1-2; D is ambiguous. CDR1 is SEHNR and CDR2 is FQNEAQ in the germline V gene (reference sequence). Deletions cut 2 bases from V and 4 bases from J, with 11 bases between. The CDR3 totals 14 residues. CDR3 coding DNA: TGTGCCAGCAGCTTATCCTCTATCGGCTATGGCTACACCTTC. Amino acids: CASSLSSIGYGYTF.

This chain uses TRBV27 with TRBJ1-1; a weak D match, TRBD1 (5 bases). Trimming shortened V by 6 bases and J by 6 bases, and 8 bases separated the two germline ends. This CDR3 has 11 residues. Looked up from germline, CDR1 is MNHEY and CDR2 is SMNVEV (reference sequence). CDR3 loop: CASRLGAEAFF. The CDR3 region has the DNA TGTGCCAGCAGACTGGGGGCTGAAGCTTTCTTT.

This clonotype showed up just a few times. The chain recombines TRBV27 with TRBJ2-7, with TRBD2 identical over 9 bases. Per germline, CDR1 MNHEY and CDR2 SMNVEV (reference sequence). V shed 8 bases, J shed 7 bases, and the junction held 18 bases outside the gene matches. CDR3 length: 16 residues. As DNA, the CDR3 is TGTGCCAGCGGCTCCCTTGGAAGCGGGAGGCCGGGGGAGCAGTACTTC. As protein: CASGSLGSGRPGEQYF.

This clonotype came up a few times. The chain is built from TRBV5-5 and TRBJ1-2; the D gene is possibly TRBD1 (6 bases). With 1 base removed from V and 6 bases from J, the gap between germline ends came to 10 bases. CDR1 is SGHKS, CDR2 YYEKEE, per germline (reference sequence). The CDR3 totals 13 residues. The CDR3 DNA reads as TGTGCCAGCAGCTTGTCCCCAGGGGATGGCTACACCTTC. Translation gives CASSLSPGDGYTF.